A single sample gave rise to the 12 T cell receptor beta chains below, sequenced in a study of T cells after yellow fever vaccination. Using its own MiXCR run on the 5' RACE reads, TCRdb lists one record per CDR3 protein. Of fewer than 450,000 distinct CDR3 sequences in the sample, roughly 7.5% are singletons; the top ten hold around 17%. The input for sequencing was PBMCs, taken more than 35 days after the first yellow fever vaccination. Receptors were obtained from a man between 18 and 35 years old who received the YFV17D yellow fever vaccine.

This clonotype was seen only a few times. The chain links TRBV7-8 to TRBJ1-1; TRBD1 matches at 9 bases. V lost 5 bases, J lost 7 bases, and 14 bases stayed unmatched. CDR3 length: 16 amino acids. Per germline, CDR1 SGHVS and CDR2 FQNEAQ. Here the CDR3 reads CASSDNPGQGGNEAFF. In nucleotides, the CDR3 is TGTGCCAGCAGCGATAATCCGGGACAGGGAGGGAATGAAGCTTTCTTT.

This clonotype was observed a few times. This sequence joins TRBV5-1 and TRBJ2-7; D is undetermined. Germline CDR1 and CDR2: SGHRS and YFSETQ. V was shortened by 3 bases and J by 4 bases, with 14 bases between the two germline ends. This CDR3 has 14 residues. The CDR3 DNA is TGCGCCAGCAGCTGGGCAGCCTCGCCTTACGAGCAGTACGTC. Protein product: CASSWAASPYEQYV.

This clonotype was counted only a few times. J is TRBJ1-1 and V is TRBV4-1, with D possibly matching TRBD1 (5 bases). CDR1 is MGHRA and CDR2 is YSYEKL in the germline V gene. The V end lost 4 bases, the J end lost 1 base, and 13 bases lay between the germline ends. The CDR3 runs to 15 residues. The CDR3: CASSRPTVENTEAFF. The CDR3 coding sequence is TGCGCCAGCAGCCGCCCGACAGTGGAGAACACTGAAGCTTTCTTT.

The chain uses TRBV29-1 and TRBJ2-1; the match to TRBD2 covers 13 bases. With 6 bases clipped from V and 9 bases from J, the junction kept 11 bases outside the gene matches. CDR3 size: 15 residues. Germline V gene data show CDR1 as SQVTM and CDR2 as ANQGSEA. DNA for the CDR3: TGCAGCGTCCGGACTAGCGGGGGCCATCTCAGTGAGCAGTTCTTC. The encoded protein is CSVRTSGGHLSEQFF.

CDR3 loop: CASSLPEISGANVLTF. CDR3 bases: TGTGCCAGCAGCCTACCAGAAATCTCTGGGGCCAACGTCCTGACTTTC. The rearrangement uses TRBV7-9 and TRBJ2-6; D unclear. Trimming pared 5 bases from V and 0 bases from J, leaving 11 bases between. Germline CDR1 reads SEHNR; CDR2 reads FQNEAQ (reference sequence). This CDR3 comprises 16 residues.

This clonotype was detected a few times. The rearrangement joins TRBV4-1 to TRBJ2-5; the D is unclear. CDR1 is MGHRA and CDR2 is YSYEKL in the germline V gene. The V and J ends lost 4 bases and 7 bases respectively, with 10 bases between them. The CDR3 length is 12 residues. The CDR3 DNA is TGCGCCAGCAGCCCCCCCGTGGGGACCCAGTACTTC. It specifies CASSPPVGTQYF.

The CDR3 region has the DNA TGCAGTGCTGGTCGGACAGGGTTGAATGAGCAGTTCTTC. Translated: CSAGRTGLNEQFF. This rearrangement joins TRBV20-1 to TRBJ2-1; TRBD1 matches 8 bases. This CDR3 contains 13 residues. The trim removed 5 bases at V and 7 bases at J, leaving 7 bases unmatched. CDR1 and CDR2 from the germline V gene are DFQATT and SNEGSKA (reference sequence).

This clonotype was recorded a few times. The chain employs TRBV6-1 and TRBJ2-3; D is perhaps TRBD1 or TRBD2 (7 bases each). Deletions cut 1 base from V and 1 base from J, with 18 bases between. Germline V CDR1 and CDR2: MNHNS, SASEGT. This CDR3 is built from 18 residues. For the CDR3, the DNA is TGTGCCAGCAGTGAAGTTGTGGCCAGGGGGGGGGGCACAGATACGCAGTATTTT. This gives the protein CASSEVVARGGGTDTQYF.

This clonotype was picked up a small number of times. This chain connects TRBV4-2 to TRBJ2-2, with D unresolved. The V gene's germline CDR1 is LGHNA and CDR2 YNFKEQ. V was shortened by 1 base and J by 6 bases, with 6 bases between the two germline ends. The CDR3 contains 13 residues. This CDR3 is CASSQVEAGELFF. The DNA for the CDR3 is TGTGCCAGCAGCCAAGTAGAGGCCGGGGAGCTGTTTTTT.

The chain employs TRBV5-4 and TRBJ2-2; D ambiguous. CDR3 length: 15 amino acids. Germline CDR1 is SGHNT and CDR2 is YYREEE (reference sequence). Trimming stripped 3 bases from V and 4 bases from J, with 13 bases between. The CDR3 nucleotides are TGTGCCAGCAGCTCCGAAGTGGCCGTCACCGGGGAGCTGTTTTTT. Protein sequence: CASSSEVAVTGELFF.

The chain links TRBV7-9 to TRBJ2-5; TRBD1 or TRBD2 may be the D gene (5 bases each). Trimming cost V 1 base and J 5 bases, with 14 bases left between them. The CDR3 sequence is 15 residues long. From germline, CDR1 is SEHNR and CDR2 FQNEAQ (reference sequence). Here the CDR3 reads CASSLVRWGKETQYF. The DNA for the CDR3 is TGTGCCAGCAGCTTAGTCCGTTGGGGGAAGGAGACCCAGTACTTC. The full variable domain, completed using reference TRBV7-9 and TRBJ2-5, is DTGVSQNPRHKITKRGQNVTFRCDPISEHNRLYWYRQTLGQGPEFLTYFQNEAQLEKSRLLSDRFSAERPKGSFSTLEIQRTEQGDSAMYLCASSLVRWGKETQYFGPGTRLLVL.

This clonotype occurred a few times. This CDR3 is CASSHGLAGVEQYV. CDR3 nucleotides: TGTGCCAGCAGCCACGGACTAGCGGGGGTCGAGCAGTACGTC. The chain uses TRBV7-8 and TRBJ2-7; 13 bases are a match to TRBD2. The germline CDR1 and CDR2 sequences are SGHVS and FQNEAQ. CDR3 length: 14 amino acids. V shed 5 bases and J 6 bases; nucleotides not matched to a gene: 4.